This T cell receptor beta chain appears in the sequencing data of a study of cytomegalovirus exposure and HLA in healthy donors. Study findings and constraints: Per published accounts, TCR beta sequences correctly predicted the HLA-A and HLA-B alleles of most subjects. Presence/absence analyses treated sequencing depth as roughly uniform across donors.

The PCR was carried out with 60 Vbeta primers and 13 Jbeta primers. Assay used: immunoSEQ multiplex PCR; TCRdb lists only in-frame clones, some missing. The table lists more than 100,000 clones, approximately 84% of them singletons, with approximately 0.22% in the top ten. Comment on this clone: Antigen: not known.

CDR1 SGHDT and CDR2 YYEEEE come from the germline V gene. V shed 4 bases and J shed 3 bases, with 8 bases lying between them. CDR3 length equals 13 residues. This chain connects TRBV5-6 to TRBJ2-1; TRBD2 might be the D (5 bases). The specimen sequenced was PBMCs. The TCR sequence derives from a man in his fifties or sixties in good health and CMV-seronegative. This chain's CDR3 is CASSPEVYNEQFF. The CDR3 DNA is TGTGCCAGCAGCCCGGAGGTCTACAATGAGCAGTTCTTC.